These 27 T cell receptor beta chains originate from one sample sequenced in a study of T cell repertoires in cytomegalovirus infection. No antigen is known for these receptors. One entry per CDR3 protein results from TCRdb running MiXCR on the reads. In the table there are roughly 340,000 distinct CDR3 sequences, almost 30% of which are singletons. The sample here was cultured PBMCs, taken from culture after CMV antigen stimulation. These receptor sequences come from a human donor in good health (CMV status not recorded). Some clones in this sample may be carry-over from other donors' samples.

This clonotype turned up a few times. The rearrangement links TRBV7-8 to TRBJ1-2; 9 bases match TRBD1. Trimming took 0 bases from V and 4 from J; bases not matched to a gene: 6. CDR1 is SGHVS and CDR2 is FQNEAQ in the germline V gene. The CDR3 is made up of 16 amino acids. In DNA form, the CDR3 reads TGTGCCAGCAGCTTAGCGTCAGGACAGGGGATCTATGGCTACACCTTC. Translated, it gives CASSLASGQGIYGYTF.

The table lists this clonotype with a few counts. The genes are TRBV19 and TRBJ2-1; no clear D. CDR1 is LNHDA and CDR2 is SQIVND in the germline V gene (reference sequence). The CDR3 is made up of 15 amino acids. V was clipped by 4 bases and J by 6 bases, with 16 bases between them. CDR3 DNA sequence: TGTGCCAGTAGTACCTCCGTGCTAGACGGCAATGAGCAGTTCTTC. Its protein product is CASSTSVLDGNEQFF.

Only a few counts were recorded for this clonotype. The chain uses TRBV28 and TRBJ2-7, with D unclear. Germline V lookup: CDR1 MDHEN, CDR2 SYDVKM. This CDR3 spans 11 amino acids. V gave up 8 bases and J gave up 6 bases, with 11 bases separating them. This CDR3 is CASCSRAEQYF. CDR3 coding DNA: TGTGCCAGCTGTTCCCGTGCCGAGCAGTACTTC.

This clonotype was recorded a few times. J is TRBJ1-5 and V is TRBV19, with a weak D call TRBD1 (6 bases). This CDR3 comprises 13 residues. Trimming cost V 5 bases and J 6 bases, with 11 bases left between them. CDR1 is LNHDA, CDR2 SQIVND, per germline (reference sequence). CDR3 amino acids: CASSVQGGQPQHF. The CDR3 DNA reads TGTGCCAGTAGTGTACAGGGCGGTCAGCCCCAGCATTTT.

This clonotype was counted a few times. The genes are TRBV12-3 or TRBV12-4 and TRBJ2-1; 12 nucleotides agree with TRBD2. V lost 5 bases and J lost 3; bases outside the gene matches: 20. The length of the CDR3 is 21 residues. The CDR3 sequence: CASSDLGTFPPGLAGYNEQFF. The CDR3 coding sequence is TGTGCCAGCAGTGACCTTGGGACCTTTCCCCCGGGACTAGCGGGCTACAATGAGCAGTTCTTC.

V and J are TRBV24-1 and TRBJ2-5; 7 positions agree with TRBD1. The junction had 6 bases not matched to a gene; V was cut back by 4 bases and J by 2 bases. The length of the CDR3 is 15 residues. Per germline, CDR1 KGHDR and CDR2 SFDVKD. CDR3 loop: CATSEADREQETQYF. CDR3 DNA sequence: TGTGCCACCAGTGAGGCCGACAGGGAACAAGAGACCCAGTACTTC.

V and J are TRBV20-1 and TRBJ1-5; TRBD1 aligns across 12 bases. Germline V gives CDR1 DFQATT, CDR2 SNEGSKA (reference sequence). The length of the CDR3 is 14 residues. V was clipped by 0 bases and J by 7 bases; unmatched bases: 1. This CDR3 reads CSAREGTGGQPQHF. CDR3 sequence (DNA): TGCAGTGCTAGAGAGGGGACAGGGGGCCAGCCCCAGCATTTT.

V is TRBV24-1 and J is TRBJ2-1; weak D call: TRBD2 (5 bases). The V and J ends lost 4 bases and 2 bases respectively, with 11 bases between them. The CDR3 sequence is 15 residues long. Germline CDR1 is KGHDR and CDR2 is SFDVKD. The CDR3 protein is CATSDGEGPYNEQFF. The CDR3 nucleotides read TGTGCCACCAGTGACGGCGAGGGCCCCTACAATGAGCAGTTCTTC.

This chain uses TRBV7-6 with TRBJ2-3, with TRBD2 matching 14 bases. Germline CDR1 and CDR2: SGHVS and FNYEAQ. The V segment lost 5 bases and the J segment 1 base; nucleotides outside the gene matches: 2. The CDR3 is made up of 16 amino acids. As DNA, the CDR3 is TGTGCCAGCAGCCGGGGACTAGCGGGAGGCACAGATACGCAGTATTTT. Protein product: CASSRGLAGGTDTQYF.

This clonotype appeared many times. V is TRBV7-9 and J is TRBJ1-2; D call uncertain. This CDR3 is 14 amino acids long. Per the germline V gene, CDR1 is SEHNR and CDR2 is FQNEAQ (reference sequence). Trimming left V 5 bases short and J 3 bases short, with 13 bases between. The CDR3 nucleotides are TGTGCCAGCAGCCCCCCGGACGGGGACTATGGCTACACCTTC. Encoded protein: CASSPPDGDYGYTF. Complete variable domain (other parts from reference TRBV7-9 and TRBJ1-2): DTGVSQNPRHKITKRGQNVTFRCDPISEHNRLYWYRQTLGQGPEFLTYFQNEAQLEKSRLLSDRFSAERPKGSFSTLEIQRTEQGDSAMYLCASSPPDGDYGYTFGSGTRLTVV.

The chain combines TRBV7-4 with TRBJ2-1, with unresolved D. V lost 0 bases, J lost 8 bases, and 11 bases lay in between. Per the germline V gene, CDR1 is SGHVT and CDR2 is SQSDAQ. This CDR3 is built from 14 residues. The CDR3 spells CASSLALEDDEQFF. CDR3 bases: TGTGCCAGCAGCTTAGCGCTGGAAGACGATGAGCAGTTCTTC. Full variable domain (remainder filled in from reference TRBV7-4 and TRBJ2-1): GAGVSQSPRYKVAKRGRDVALRCDSISGHVTLYWYRQTLGQGSEVLTYSQSDAQRDKSGRPSGRFSAERPERSVSTLKIQRTEQGDSAVYLCASSLALEDDEQFFGPGTRLTVL.

The chain couples TRBV19 to TRBJ2-1, with 15 bases fitting TRBD2. The junction had 7 bases not matched to a gene; V was cut back by 3 bases and J by 4 bases. CDR3 length equals 18 residues. Germline loops: CDR1 LNHDA, CDR2 SQIVND (reference sequence). The chain's CDR3 is CASSIPGLAGGQYNEQFF. The CDR3 nucleotides read TGTGCCAGTAGTATCCCGGGACTAGCGGGAGGACAATACAATGAGCAGTTCTTC.

The chain combines TRBV15 with TRBJ1-1; unclear D gene. Trimming removed 0 bases from V and 5 bases from J, with 7 bases in between. The V gene's germline CDR1 is LNHNV and CDR2 YYDKDF (reference sequence). The CDR3 has 13 amino acids. In DNA, the CDR3 is TGTGCCACCAGCAGAGATGTGCGGACTGAAGCTTTCTTT. This gives the protein CATSRDVRTEAFF.

This clonotype was observed a few times. This rearrangement joins TRBV12-3 or TRBV12-4 to TRBJ2-5, with D maybe TRBD1 (6 bases). V was clipped by 7 bases and J by 5 bases, with 14 bases between them. The CDR3 covers 13 residues. DNA for the CDR3: TGTGCCAGCACCCTAGGGGGACGGGAGACCCAGTACTTC. Encoded protein: CASTLGGRETQYF.

This clonotype appeared a few times. The chain uses TRBV12-3 or TRBV12-4 and TRBJ1-6; the D gene is possibly TRBD1 (5 bases). This CDR3 is built from 15 residues. Trimming took off 2 bases at V and 10 bases at J, with 15 bases between the two ends. The CDR3 reads CASSLTAGSNSPLHF. CDR3 DNA: TGTGCCAGCAGTTTAACGGCAGGGTCGAACTCACCCCTCCACTTT.

The chain combines TRBV3-1 with TRBJ1-2; D is possibly TRBD1 (5 bases). The CDR3 totals 12 residues. V dropped 7 bases and J dropped 5 bases, with 11 bases sitting between them. CDR1 is LGHDT and CDR2 is YNNKEL in the germline V gene (reference sequence). The CDR3 nucleotides are TGTGCCAGCACCGGGGACGGTTATGGCTACACCTTC. Amino acids: CASTGDGYGYTF. Complete variable domain (other parts from reference TRBV3-1 and TRBJ1-2): DTAVSQTPKYLVTQMGNDKSIKCEQNLGHDTMYWYKQDSKKFLKIMFSYNNKELIINETVPNRFSPKSPDKAHLNLHINSLELGDSAVYFCASTGDGYGYTFGSGTRLTVV.

This clonotype was observed many times. J is TRBJ1-5 and V is TRBV7-8; possibly TRBD1 for D (5 bases). V gave up 0 bases and J gave up 0 bases, with 12 bases separating them. Germline V gene data show CDR1 as SGHVS and CDR2 as FQNEAQ. The CDR3 totals 17 residues. The CDR3 DNA is TGTGCCAGCAGCTTAGCTCCCTCCAGGGATAGCAATCAGCCCCAGCATTTT. Encoded protein: CASSLAPSRDSNQPQHF.

The sample holds many counts of this clonotype. The chain employs TRBV6-2 or TRBV6-3 and TRBJ2-3, with D perhaps given as TRBD1 or TRBD2 (5 bases each). V dropped 5 bases and J dropped 1 base, with 19 bases sitting between them. The CDR3 is made up of 17 amino acids. CDR1 and CDR2 from the germline V gene are MNHEY and SVGEGT. The CDR3 reads CASSPRGPARGTDTQYF. CDR3 nucleotide sequence: TGTGCCAGCAGTCCCCGGGGTCCCGCCAGGGGCACAGATACGCAGTATTTT.

This clonotype was recorded at least ten times. V is TRBV7-9 and J is TRBJ1-1; D is unclear. The CDR3 covers 16 residues. V was cut by 3 bases and J by 1 base, with 15 bases left in between. CDR1 is SEHNR, CDR2 FQNEAQ, per germline (reference sequence). The CDR3 DNA sequence: TGTGCCAGCAGCTTCGCGACGAATTTAGCGAACACTGAAGCTTTCTTT. Translated: CASSFATNLANTEAFF.

V is TRBV3-1 and J is TRBJ1-1, with D possibly TRBD1 on 5 matching bases. Germline CDR1 LGHDT, CDR2 YNNKEL (reference sequence). CDR3 length equals 14 residues. The germline V and J ends were trimmed by 0 bases and 4 bases, with 9 bases remaining between them. In DNA, the CDR3 is TGTGCCAGCAGCCAAGAGGGGGGGTCCACTGAAGCTTTCTTT. Translated: CASSQEGGSTEAFF.

This rearrangement joins TRBV6-2 or TRBV6-3 to TRBJ2-1, with D perhaps assigned TRBD1 or TRBD2 (5 bases each). The germline V gene has CDR1 MNHEY and CDR2 SVGEGT. This CDR3 region has 12 residues. V was trimmed by 8 bases and J by 8 bases, leaving 13 bases between them. The CDR3 nucleotides are TGTGCCAGCGGACGGGGACGCGATGAGCAGTTCTTC. The encoded protein is CASGRGRDEQFF.

This clonotype was seen repeatedly, ten times or more. CDR3 loop: CASSVLSGVLTF. The CDR3 nucleotides read TGTGCCAGCAGCGTATTATCGGGGGTCCTGACTTTC. J is TRBJ2-6 and V is TRBV7-2, with D perhaps matching TRBD2 (5 bases). V was clipped by 5 bases and J by 13 bases, with 12 bases between them. CDR1 is SGHTA and CDR2 is FQGNSA in the germline V gene. The CDR3 is 12 residues long. The variable domain in full, with the rest retrieved from reference TRBV7-2 and TRBJ2-6, is GAGVSQSPSNKVTEKGKDVELRCDPISGHTALYWYRQSLGQGLEFLIYFQGNSAPDKSGLPSDRFSAERTGGSVSTLTIQRTQQEDSAVYLCASSVLSGVLTFGAGSRLTVL.

The J gene is TRBJ2-3, the V gene TRBV6-1, with D unclear. CDR3 size: 16 residues. The V gene lost 6 bases and the J gene lost 5 bases, with 21 bases spanning the gap. Germline CDR1 is MNHNS and CDR2 is SASEGT. In nucleotides, the CDR3 is TGTGCCAGCAGCCCACTCCCAGCTACCCAGGAAGATACGCAGTATTTT. It is translated as CASSPLPATQEDTQYF.

A few counts support this clonotype. V usage is TRBV6-8 and J usage is TRBJ2-7; TRBD2 is a possible D gene (5 bases). This CDR3 region has 17 residues. Germline assignment: CDR1 MNHGY and CDR2 SAAAGT. V gave up 3 bases and J gave up 3 bases, with 21 bases separating them. This chain's CDR3 is CASSYGPERSRHYEQYF. In DNA, the CDR3 is TGTGCCAGCAGTTATGGCCCCGAGCGGAGCAGGCACTACGAGCAGTACTTC.

V is TRBV29-1 and J is TRBJ2-7; TRBD2 matches 12 bases. CDR1 is SQVTM, CDR2 ANQGSEA, per germline. V lost 4 bases to trimming and J lost 0 bases; unmatched junction nucleotides: 7. This CDR3 has 16 amino acids. CDR3 region: CSVGGPGLAGSYEQYF. For the CDR3, the DNA is TGCAGCGTTGGGGGTCCGGGACTAGCGGGCTCCTACGAGCAGTACTTC.

The V and J genes are TRBV6-1 and TRBJ2-7; D not resolved. In germline, CDR1 is MNHNS, CDR2 SASEGT. CDR3 length: 17 amino acids. V lost 6 bases to trimming and J lost 0 bases, with 21 bases between them. For the CDR3, the DNA is TGTGCCAGCAGCCTCCATTCGAGACTCCCGAGCTCCTACGAGCAGTACTTC. Protein: CASSLHSRLPSSYEQYF.

This sequence joins TRBV7-8 and TRBJ2-4; TRBD2 is a possible D gene (6 bases). The germline V gene encodes CDR1 SGHVS and CDR2 FQNEAQ. V was cut by 5 bases and J by 8 bases, with 16 bases left in between. The CDR3 contains 14 residues. CDR3: CASSVLRTTDIQYF. The CDR3 DNA reads as TGTGCCAGCAGCGTATTAAGGACTACTGACATTCAGTACTTC.